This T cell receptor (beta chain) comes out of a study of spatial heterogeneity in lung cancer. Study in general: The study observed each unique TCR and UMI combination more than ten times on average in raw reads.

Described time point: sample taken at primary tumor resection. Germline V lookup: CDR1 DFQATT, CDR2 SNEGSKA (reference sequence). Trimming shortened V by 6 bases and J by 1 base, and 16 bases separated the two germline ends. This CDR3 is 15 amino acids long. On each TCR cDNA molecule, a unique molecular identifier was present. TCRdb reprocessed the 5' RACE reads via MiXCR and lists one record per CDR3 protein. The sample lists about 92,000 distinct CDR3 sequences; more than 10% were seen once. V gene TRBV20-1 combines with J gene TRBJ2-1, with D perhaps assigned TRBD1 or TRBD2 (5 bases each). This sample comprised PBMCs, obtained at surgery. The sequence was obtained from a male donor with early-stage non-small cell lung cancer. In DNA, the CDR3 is TGCAGTGCCCCACGGGACCGCTCATCCTACAATGAGCAGTTCTTC. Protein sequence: CSAPRDRSSYNEQFF.